Following are 27 T cell receptor beta chains from one sample sequenced in a study of regulatory T cells in long-lasting Graves disease. Construction of the TCR beta libraries employed iRepertoire HTBI primers in conjunction with Arm-PCR of CDR3 regions. TCRdb itself ran the multiplex PCR reads through MiXCR, one entry per CDR3 protein. Here the sample spans 400,000 to 500,000 distinct CDR3 sequences, 13% to 15% being singletons. Described time point: newly diagnosed GD, antithyroid drugs for less than 3 months. TCR sequences were obtained from RNA taken from PBMCs. These data also formed part of another study, on T cells in Graves' hyperthyroidism and ophthalmopathy.

This material consisted of peripheral blood mononuclear cells (PBMCs), taken at new diagnosis, from a patient treated with antithyroid drugs. These receptors came from a woman between 50 and 59 years old with Graves disease.

The V gene is TRBV6-9, the J gene TRBJ2-5; D gene ambiguous. This CDR3 region has 13 residues. Germline V gene lookup returns CDR1 MNHGY and CDR2 SVAAGI. Trimming pared 4 bases from V and 2 bases from J, leaving 8 bases between. CDR3 nucleotides: TGTGCCAGCAGTTTCGGTGAACAAGAGACCCAGTACTTC. As protein: CASSFGEQETQYF.

This sequence joins TRBV24-1 and TRBJ1-2, with D perhaps matching TRBD1 (6 bases). The V and J ends lost 3 bases and 3 bases respectively, with 16 bases between them. CDR1 is KGHDR, CDR2 SFDVKD, per germline. The CDR3 loop spans 16 amino acids. In DNA form, the CDR3 reads TGTGCCACCAGTGATCTACCGGCAGGGGAGGACTATGGCTACACCTTC. Translation: CATSDLPAGEDYGYTF.

This clonotype was seen repeatedly, ten times or more. The chain links TRBV30 to TRBJ1-2; 7 nucleotides line up with TRBD1. V gave up 0 bases and J gave up 8 bases; unmatched junction bases: 3. The CDR3 sequence is 12 residues long. Germline assignment: CDR1 GTSNPN and CDR2 SVGIG (reference sequence). The CDR3 coding sequence is TGTGCCTGGAGTGTACAGGGGTACGGCTACACCTTC. This codes for CAWSVQGYGYTF. The whole variable domain, remainder taken from reference TRBV30 and TRBJ1-2, is SQTIHQWPATLVQPVGSPLSLECTVEGTSNPNLYWYRQAAGRGLQLLFYSVGIGQISSEVPQNLSASRPQDRQFILSSKKLLLSDSGFYLCAWSVQGYGYTFGSGTRLTVV.

The genes are TRBV19 and TRBJ2-5; 9 bases fit TRBD1. The CDR3 is 15 amino acids. CDR1 is LNHDA, CDR2 SQIVND, per germline (reference sequence). Trimming removed 3 bases from V and 0 bases from J; junction bases left unmatched: 2. CDR3 nucleotide sequence: TGTGCCAGTAGTATGGGACAGGGCCACCAAGAGACCCAGTACTTC. Protein sequence: CASSMGQGHQETQYF.

The rearrangement joins TRBV28 to TRBJ2-5; no firm D call. The J call is doubtful: the DNA matches TRBJ2-1 better. This CDR3 has 13 residues. Germline assignment: CDR1 MDHEN and CDR2 SYDVKM. CDR3 DNA sequence: TGTGCCAGCAGTCGAAGAAGTCCTTATGAGCAGTTCTTC. This translates into CASSRRSPYEQFF.

V usage is TRBV4-1 and J usage is TRBJ2-1; 8 bases match TRBD2. The CDR3 has 19 amino acids. Germline V lookup: CDR1 MGHRA, CDR2 YSYEKL. J was trimmed by 9 bases and V by 1 base; bases with no gene match: 20. The CDR3 loop is CASSQVLGLGPSSTSEQFF. CDR3 DNA: TGCGCCAGCAGCCAAGTACTGGGACTAGGTCCCTCAAGTACGTCTGAGCAGTTCTTC.

This clonotype was observed a few times. The CDR3 nucleotides read TGCAGCGTTGTCCGCCCCTACGAGCAGTACTTC. As protein: CSVVRPYEQYF. The chain recombines TRBV29-1 with TRBJ2-7; D gene ambiguous. Trimming removed 4 bases at V and 2 bases at J, with 6 bases between. This CDR3 comprises 11 residues. Germline V gene sequence: CDR1 SQVTM, CDR2 ANQGSEA.

CDR3 in amino acids: CASSVGPRGLTPYEQYF. The CDR3, as DNA: TGTGCCAGCAGCGTAGGTCCCCGAGGGTTAACCCCCTACGAGCAGTACTTC. The gene calls are TRBV9 and TRBJ2-7; perhaps TRBD2 as D (5 bases). There are 17 residues in the CDR3. Trimming stripped 0 bases from V and 2 bases from J, with 18 bases between. Per germline, CDR1 SGDLS and CDR2 YYNGEE.

This clonotype was counted only a few times. The V gene is TRBV7-9, the J gene TRBJ1-4; no clear D. V was trimmed by 4 bases and J by 3 bases, leaving 12 bases between them. This CDR3 is built from 15 residues. The germline V gene encodes CDR1 SEHNR and CDR2 FQNEAQ (reference sequence). CDR3 residues: CASSSTRAPNEKLFF. CDR3 DNA: TGTGCCAGCAGCTCGACGAGGGCACCTAATGAAAAACTGTTTTTT.

This clonotype was detected ten times or more. The chain employs TRBV3-1 and TRBJ2-4; D is uncertain. Germline CDR1 and CDR2: LGHDT and YNNKEL (reference sequence). Between the trimmed V and J ends, which lost 1 base and 6 bases, there was a span of 7 bases. The CDR3 contains 13 residues. The CDR3 here is CASSQAQLNIQYF. CDR3 sequence (DNA): TGTGCCAGCAGCCAAGCCCAACTAAACATTCAGTACTTC.

This clonotype was seen repeatedly, ten times or more. The chain combines TRBV27 with TRBJ1-1; the D is unclear. Between the trimmed V and J ends, which lost 3 bases and 0 bases, there was a span of 5 bases. The germline CDR1 and CDR2 sequences are MNHEY and SMNVEV (reference sequence). The CDR3 length is 13 residues. CDR3 loop: CASSFSLNTEAFF. CDR3 in DNA: TGTGCCAGCAGTTTCTCCCTGAACACTGAAGCTTTCTTT.

This clonotype was picked up many times. The chain couples TRBV6-2 or TRBV6-3 to TRBJ2-7, with 8 nucleotides matching TRBD1. CDR3 length: 15 amino acids. Germline CDR1 MNHEY, CDR2 SVGEGT. V dropped 6 bases and J dropped 2; count of bases not matched to a gene: 9. Written as DNA, the CDR3 is TGTGCCAGCAGAAACAGGGGGGAGCGCCCCTACGAGCAGTACTTC. Protein: CASRNRGERPYEQYF.

This clonotype was seen once. A much bigger clone sits one base away, suggesting this may be a read error. This likely comes from a read error, as the CDR3 has no conserved phenylalanine or tryptophan at its end. The chain has TRBV9 and TRBJ2-7; D may be TRBD2 (6 bases). Germline CDR1 and CDR2: SGDLS and YYNGEE. The CDR3 sequence is 13 residues long. V was trimmed by 3 bases and J by 4 bases, leaving 11 bases between them. The CDR3 here is CASSGGAGYEQYY. In DNA, the CDR3 is TGTGCCAGCAGCGGTGGTGCGGGGTACGAGCAGTACTAC.

This clonotype was observed a few times. The chain links TRBV18 to TRBJ2-1; TRBD2 might be the D (5 bases). Germline CDR1 reads KGHSH; CDR2 reads LQKENI. The ends were cut back, 3 bases at V and 3 bases at J, with 15 bases in the middle. This CDR3 spans 16 amino acids. The CDR3 region has the DNA TGTGCCAGCTCACCGATCGGAGGACCCAACTACAATGAGCAGTTCTTC. Amino acids: CASSPIGGPNYNEQFF.

This clonotype was seen a few times. The chain carries TRBV19 and TRBJ2-2, with TRBD1 identical over 10 bases. CDR3 length: 20 residues. With 5 bases clipped from V and 0 bases from J, the junction kept 15 bases outside the gene matches. CDR1 is LNHDA, CDR2 SQIVND, per germline (reference sequence). The CDR3 coding sequence is TGTGCCAGTAGTGCATCCGGGACAGGGGCGCCCCAGACGAACACCGGGGAGCTGTTTTTT. Translating it yields CASSASGTGAPQTNTGELFF. The whole variable domain, remainder taken from reference TRBV19 and TRBJ2-2, is DGGITQSPKYLFRKEGQNVTLSCEQNLNHDAMYWYRQDPGQGLRLIYYSQIVNDFQKGDIAEGYSVSREKKESFPLTVTSAQKNPTAFYLCASSASGTGAPQTNTGELFFGEGSRLTVL.

This clonotype was counted many times. The chain employs TRBV12-3 or TRBV12-4 and TRBJ2-1; 8 bases map to TRBD2. This CDR3 contains 14 residues. Trimming at V came to 7 bases and at J to 9 bases, leaving 11 bases not matched to a gene. In nucleotides, the CDR3 is TGTGCCAGCACGGAACGGGAGGGACCGGGTGAGCAGTTCTTC. Protein product: CASTEREGPGEQFF.

A note on this clonotype: One base away lies a much larger clone, so this may be a sequencing read error. The chain uses TRBV5-1 and TRBJ2-7; TRBD2 matches at 7 bases. The CDR3 extends over 15 amino acids. V lost 4 bases to trimming and J lost 7 bases; unmatched junction nucleotides: 14. In germline, CDR1 is SGHRS, CDR2 YFSETQ. The CDR3 DNA is TGCGCCAGCAGCGATCCTAGCGGTTCCTACAATGAGCAGTACTTC. It is translated as CASSDPSGSYNEQYF.

This clonotype was picked up many times. The chain joins TRBV7-3 to TRBJ2-2; TRBD2 matches 7 bases. The length of the CDR3 is 16 residues. The germline V gene has CDR1 SGHTA and CDR2 FQGTGA. V lost 8 bases, J lost 4 bases, and 13 bases stayed unmatched. As DNA, the CDR3 is TGTGCCAGCTCCAAAAGGGAGGGACTTACCACCGGGGAGCTGTTTTTT. Translation: CASSKREGLTTGELFF.

This chain connects TRBV18 to TRBJ2-2; D call uncertain. The CDR3 covers 15 residues. Trimming cost V 1 base and J 1 base, with 7 bases left between them. Germline V gene data show CDR1 as KGHSH and CDR2 as LQKENI. The CDR3 bases are TGTGCCAGCTCACCACGCGTAGAGAACACCGGGGAGCTGTTTTTT. It is translated as CASSPRVENTGELFF.

The J gene is TRBJ2-7, the V gene TRBV11-2, with 13 bases fitting TRBD2. Trimming removed 5 bases from V and 1 base from J; junction bases left unmatched: 5. The germline V gene has CDR1 SGHAT and CDR2 FQNNGV. The length of the CDR3 is 16 residues. This chain's CDR3 is CASSGLAGVPSYEQYF. In DNA form, the CDR3 reads TGTGCCAGCAGCGGACTAGCGGGAGTACCGTCCTACGAGCAGTACTTC.

This clonotype was detected many times. The V gene is TRBV12-3 or TRBV12-4, the J gene TRBJ1-4, with unresolved D. V was shortened by 6 bases and J by 8 bases, with 22 bases between the two germline ends. This CDR3 region has 16 residues. CDR3: CASSSVTGPGGEKLFF. In DNA, the CDR3 is TGTGCCAGCAGCTCGGTGACCGGTCCAGGTGGAGAAAAACTGTTTTTT.

This chain connects TRBV29-1 to TRBJ2-3, with D perhaps TRBD2 (6 bases). Germline values: CDR1 SQVTM, CDR2 ANQGSEA. The CDR3 contains 14 residues. The V end was cut by 4 bases, the J end by 3 bases, with 14 bases between. CDR3 amino acids: CSVGSASVTDTQYF. Here the CDR3 DNA reads TGCAGCGTTGGGTCTGCTAGCGTGACAGATACGCAGTATTTT.

This clonotype showed up many times. The genes are TRBV11-2 and TRBJ2-1, with 8 bases fitting TRBD1. Per germline, CDR1 SGHAT and CDR2 FQNNGV. The CDR3 contains 18 residues. Losses at the gene ends were 6 bases for V and 8 bases for J; bases not matched to a gene: 21. The CDR3 protein is CASSSERSGGLGWYEQFF. CDR3 in DNA: TGTGCCAGCAGTTCGGAGAGGTCAGGGGGCCTAGGTTGGTATGAGCAGTTCTTC. The whole variable domain, filled in from reference TRBV11-2 and TRBJ2-1, reads EAGVAQSPRYKIIEKRQSVAFWCNPISGHATLYWYQQILGQGPKLLIQFQNNGVVDDSQLPKDRFSAERLKGVDSTLKIQPAKLEDSAVYLCASSSERSGGLGWYEQFFGPGTRLTVL.

This clonotype was observed at least ten times. The chain couples TRBV5-1 to TRBJ2-5; maybe TRBD2 (6 bases). V gave up 4 bases and J gave up 1 base, with 23 bases separating them. The germline V gene encodes CDR1 SGHRS and CDR2 YFSETQ. The CDR3 is made up of 18 amino acids. CDR3 region: CASSTGRDRENRQETQYF. CDR3 nucleotide sequence: TGCGCCAGCAGCACAGGCCGAGATCGGGAGAACCGCCAAGAGACCCAGTACTTC.

This clonotype was detected only a few times. V is TRBV6-1 and J is TRBJ2-1, with TRBD1 identical over 8 bases. J gave up 5 bases and V 8 bases, and 17 bases lay outside the gene matches. The CDR3 has 17 residues. Germline values: CDR1 MNHNS, CDR2 SASEGT. In DNA, the CDR3 is TGTGCCAGCCATTCAGGGGGCCTTTCGAAATTTAACAATGAGCAGTTCTTC. It specifies CASHSGGLSKFNNEQFF.

As regards this clonotype: This may be a read error: a much more frequent sequence differs by one nucleotide. The chain combines TRBV5-1 with TRBJ1-4; 8 bases are shared with TRBD1. Germline assignment: CDR1 SGHRS and CDR2 YFSETQ. CDR3 length: 16 amino acids. The V and J ends lost 1 base and 3 bases, in that order; junction bases with no gene match: 5. The CDR3 here is CASSLTRGHANEKLFF. CDR3 nucleotides: TGCGCCAGCAGCTTGACCAGGGGGCACGCTAATGAAAAACTGTTTTTT.

This clonotype was observed at least ten times. The rearrangement joins TRBV18 to TRBJ2-1; TRBD2 aligns across 11 bases. V shed 8 bases and J 2 bases; nucleotides not matched to a gene: 5. This CDR3 has 15 residues. In germline, CDR1 is KGHSH, CDR2 LQKENI. CDR3 nucleotides: TGTGCCAGCAGTCCACTAGCGGGAGCCTACAATGAGCAGTTCTTC. Amino acid sequence: CASSPLAGAYNEQFF.